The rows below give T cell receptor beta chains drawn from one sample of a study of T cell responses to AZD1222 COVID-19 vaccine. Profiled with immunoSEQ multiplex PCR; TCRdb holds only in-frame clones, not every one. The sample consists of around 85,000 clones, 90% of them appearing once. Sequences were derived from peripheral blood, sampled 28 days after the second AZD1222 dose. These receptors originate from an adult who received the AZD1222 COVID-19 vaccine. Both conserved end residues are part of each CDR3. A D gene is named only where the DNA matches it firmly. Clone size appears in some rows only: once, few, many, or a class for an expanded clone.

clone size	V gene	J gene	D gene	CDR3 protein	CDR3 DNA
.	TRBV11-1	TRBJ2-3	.	CASSFSGRGDTQYF	TGTGCCAGCAGCTTCTCGGGGAGAGGAGATACGCAGTATTTT
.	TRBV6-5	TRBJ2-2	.	CASTPPGTGELFF	TGTGCCAGCACCCCACCGGGAACCGGGGAGCTGTTTTTT
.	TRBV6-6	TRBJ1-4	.	CATTQGYGKEKLFF	TGTGCCACCACCCAGGGGTATGGGAAGGAAAAACTGTTTTTT
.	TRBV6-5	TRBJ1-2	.	CASSSLRDNFNYGYTF	TGTGCCAGCAGTTCACTCCGGGACAACTTTAACTATGGCTACACCTTC
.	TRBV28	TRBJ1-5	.	CASSPGDRNQPQHF	TGTGCCAGCAGTCCGGGGGACCGCAATCAGCCCCAGCATTTT
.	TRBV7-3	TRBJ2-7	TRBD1	CASSPGQRLSYEQYF	TGTGCCAGCAGCCCGGGACAGAGGTTGTCCTACGAGCAGTACTTC
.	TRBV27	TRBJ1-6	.	CASSLGQGGSPLHF	TGTGCCAGCAGTTTAGGTCAGGGTGGTTCACCCCTCCACTTT
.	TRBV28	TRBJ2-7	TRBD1	CASIWTGGSYEQYF	TGTGCCAGTATTTGGACAGGGGGGTCCTACGAGCAGTACTTC
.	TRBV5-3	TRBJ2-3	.	CARSLKPKSTDTQYF	TGTGCCAGAAGCTTAAAGCCCAAGAGCACAGATACGCAGTATTTT
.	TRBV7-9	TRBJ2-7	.	CASSLDVGEQYF	TGTGCCAGCAGCTTAGATGTGGGCGAGCAGTACTTC
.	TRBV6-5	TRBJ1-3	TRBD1	CASSYDRDAGNTIYF	TGTGCCAGCAGTTACGACAGGGACGCTGGAAACACCATATATTTT
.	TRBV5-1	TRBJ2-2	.	CASRNTGELFF	TGCGCCAGCCGCAATACCGGGGAGCTGTTTTTT
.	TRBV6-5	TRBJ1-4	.	CASSSGETNEKLFF	TGTGCCAGCAGTAGTGGGGAGACTAATGAAAAACTGTTTTTT
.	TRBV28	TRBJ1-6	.	CASSLFRAGSYNSPLHF	TGTGCCAGCAGTTTATTTCGGGCCGGGTCCTATAATTCACCCCTCCACTTT
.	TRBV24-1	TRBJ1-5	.	CATSPGADSNQPQHF	TGTGCCACCAGTCCTGGGGCAGATAGCAATCAGCCCCAGCATTTT
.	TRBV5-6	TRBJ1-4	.	CASSLNGNFNEKLFF	TGTGCCAGCAGCTTGAACGGCAACTTTAATGAAAAACTGTTTTTT
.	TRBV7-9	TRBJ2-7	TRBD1	CASSPGTGSYEQYF	TGTGCCAGCAGCCCCGGGACAGGGTCGTACGAGCAGTACTTC
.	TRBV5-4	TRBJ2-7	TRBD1	CASSLEGQGFRPYEQYF	TGTGCCAGCAGCTTGGAGGGACAGGGTTTTCGTCCCTACGAGCAGTACTTC
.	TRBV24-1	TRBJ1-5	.	CATSQGGGLQPQHF	TGTGCCACCAGTCAGGGCGGGGGGCTTCAGCCCCAGCATTTT
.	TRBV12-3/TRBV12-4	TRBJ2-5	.	CASSLASVETQYF	TGTGCCAGCAGTTTAGCGTCCGTCGAGACCCAGTACTTC
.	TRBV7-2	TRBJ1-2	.	CASRYSLANYGYTF	TGTGCCAGCCGGTACAGTTTAGCTAACTATGGCTACACCTTC
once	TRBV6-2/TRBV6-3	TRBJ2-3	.	CASSYSGAGAFTDTQYF	TGTGCCAGCAGTTACTCGGGTGCGGGGGCTTTCACAGATACGCAGTATTTT
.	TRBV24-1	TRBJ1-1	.	CATPPKGHTEAFF	TGTGCCACCCCCCCCAAGGGTCATACTGAAGCTTTCTTT
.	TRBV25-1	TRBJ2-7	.	CASSEGPRGGQYF	TGTGCCAGCAGTGAAGGGCCCCGAGGGGGGCAGTACTTC
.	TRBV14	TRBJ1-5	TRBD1	CASSQRLRGQGDQPQHF	TGTGCCAGCAGCCAACGATTGCGGGGACAGGGGGATCAGCCCCAGCATTTT
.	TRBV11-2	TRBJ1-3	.	CACSGNTIYF	TGTGCCTGCAGTGGAAACACCATATATTTT
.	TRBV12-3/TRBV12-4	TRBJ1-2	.	CASRQDRLGGYTF	TGTGCCAGCAGACAAGACCGTTTGGGTGGCTACACCTTC
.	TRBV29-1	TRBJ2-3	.	CSVETVSTDTQYF	TGCAGCGTTGAGACAGTCAGCACAGATACGCAGTATTTT
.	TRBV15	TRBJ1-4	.	CATSRGIGWDEKLFF	TGTGCCACCAGCAGAGGGATAGGGTGGGATGAAAAACTGTTTTTT
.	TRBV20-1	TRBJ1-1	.	CSAPLGTEAFF	TGCAGTGCTCCCCTCGGCACTGAAGCTTTCTTT
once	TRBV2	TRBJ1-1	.	CATTAVYAEAFF	TGTGCCACGACCGCGGTGTACGCTGAAGCTTTCTTT
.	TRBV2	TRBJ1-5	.	CASSDRGPERPQHF	TGTGCCAGCAGTGATAGGGGCCCTGAGAGGCCCCAGCATTTT
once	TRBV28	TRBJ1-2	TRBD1	CASSSDRKYGYTF	TGTGCCAGCAGTTCGGACAGGAAATATGGCTACACCTTC
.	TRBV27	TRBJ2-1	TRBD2	CASSLVDGSGGAGDYNEQFF	TGTGCCAGCAGTTTAGTAGACGGGAGCGGGGGGGCAGGGGACTACAATGAGCAGTTCTTC
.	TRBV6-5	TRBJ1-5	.	CASSYRGDQPQHF	TGTGCCAGCAGTTACCGGGGCGATCAGCCCCAGCATTTT
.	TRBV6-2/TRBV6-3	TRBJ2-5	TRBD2	CASSLQSGGQETQYF	TGTGCCAGCAGTCTACAATCCGGGGGGCAAGAGACCCAGTACTTC
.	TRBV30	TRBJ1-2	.	CAWSVANYGYTF	TGTGCCTGGAGTGTAGCCAACTATGGCTACACCTTC
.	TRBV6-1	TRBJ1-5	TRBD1	CASSEGQGGQPQHF	TGTGCCAGCAGTGAAGGGCAGGGGGGTCAGCCCCAGCATTTT
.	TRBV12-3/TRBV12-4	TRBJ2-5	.	CASSLVGVGTQYF	TGTGCCAGCAGTTTAGTGGGGGTAGGGACCCAGTACTTC
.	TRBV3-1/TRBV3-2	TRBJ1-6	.	CASSQGTSPEALHF	TGTGCCAGCAGCCAAGGGACCTCCCCGGAGGCCCTCCACTTT
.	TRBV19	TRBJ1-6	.	CASSSPQGSSPLHF	TGTGCCAGTAGTAGCCCGCAGGGGAGTTCACCCCTCCACTTT
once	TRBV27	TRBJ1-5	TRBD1	CASSFDRGQGPQHF	TGTGCCAGCAGTTTCGACAGGGGGCAAGGGCCCCAGCATTTT
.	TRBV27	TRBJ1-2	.	CASSKQGLSYGYTF	TGTGCCAGCAGCAAACAGGGTTTGAGCTATGGCTACACCTTC
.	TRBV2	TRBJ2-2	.	CASSVGGMRTGELFF	TGTGCCAGCAGTGTGGGGGGCATGAGAACCGGGGAGCTGTTTTTT
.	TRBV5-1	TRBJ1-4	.	CASRGSGATNEKLFF	TGCGCCAGCAGGGGTAGCGGGGCAACTAATGAAAAACTGTTTTTT
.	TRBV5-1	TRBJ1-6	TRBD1	CASSQDFYDRGQVPLHF	TGCGCCAGCAGCCAAGACTTTTACGACAGGGGCCAAGTTCCCCTCCACTTT
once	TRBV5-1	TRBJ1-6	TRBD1	CASSLATSGQGYSPLHF	TGCGCCAGCAGCTTGGCTACCTCGGGACAGGGATATTCACCCCTCCACTTT
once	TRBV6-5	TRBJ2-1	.	CASSYGRGTYNEQFF	TGTGCCAGCAGTTATGGGAGGGGGACGTACAATGAGCAGTTCTTC
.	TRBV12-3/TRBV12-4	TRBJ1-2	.	CASGVRGWGYTF	TGTGCCAGCGGGGTCAGGGGCTGGGGCTACACCTTC
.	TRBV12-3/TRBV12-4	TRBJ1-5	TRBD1	CASSKQGHQPQHF	TGTGCCAGCAGTAAACAGGGGCACCAGCCCCAGCATTTT
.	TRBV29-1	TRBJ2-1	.	CSVAAVSSYNEQFF	TGCAGCGTTGCGGCCGTCAGCTCCTACAATGAGCAGTTCTTC
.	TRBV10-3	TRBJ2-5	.	CAISTDGQGFGETQYF	TGTGCCATCAGTACGGATGGGCAGGGGTTCGGAGAGACCCAGTACTTC
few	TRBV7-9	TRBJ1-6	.	CASSLASPAALHF	TGTGCCAGCAGCTTAGCTAGTCCGGCAGCCCTCCACTTT
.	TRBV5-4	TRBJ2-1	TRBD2	CASSYRTSYNEQFF	TGTGCCAGCAGCTACCGGACTAGCTACAATGAGCAGTTCTTC